The 26 T cell receptor beta chains reported below all come from one sample, sequenced in a study of blood T cell repertoires in COVID-19. Method: immunoSEQ multiplex PCR; TCRdb's copy keeps in-frame clones and lacks some. This table has under 250,000 clones, 84% appearing once. Material: peripheral blood. These receptors originate from a woman aged 40 to 50 who had recovered from COVID-19.

The V call is TRBV18, the J call TRBJ2-3, with TRBD2 as a possible D gene (6 bases). Trimming removed 1 base at V and 0 bases at J, with 14 bases between. Germline assignment: CDR1 KGHSH and CDR2 LQKENI. CDR3 length: 17 amino acids. The CDR3 DNA follows: TGTGCCAGCTCACCACAACTAGCTCCCGGTAGCACAGATACGCAGTATTTT. Protein product: CASSPQLAPGSTDTQYF.

V is TRBV7-9 and J is TRBJ2-7; D possibly corresponds to TRBD2 (5 bases). Between the trimmed V and J ends, which lost 5 bases and 6 bases, there was a span of 20 bases. The germline V gene encodes CDR1 SEHNR and CDR2 FQNEAQ (reference sequence). The CDR3 totals 15 residues. The CDR3 spells CASSRTRVGVREQYF. In DNA form, the CDR3 reads TGTGCCAGCAGCCGTACGAGGGTGGGTGTCCGCGAGCAGTACTTC.

This sequence joins TRBV3-1 (or the pseudogene TRBV3-2) and TRBJ1-2; the D gene is possibly TRBD1 (5 bases). This CDR3 is 15 amino acids long. The ends were cut back, 4 bases at V and 3 bases at J, with 15 bases in the middle. Germline CDR1 LGHDT, CDR2 YNNKEL (reference sequence). The CDR3 here is CASSRPTAGDYGYTF. In DNA form, the CDR3 reads TGTGCCAGCAGCCGCCCGACGGCGGGGGACTATGGCTACACCTTC.

The chain combines TRBV11-3 with TRBJ2-3; 8 bases are a match to TRBD2. The ends lost 6 bases at V and 4 bases at J; junction bases unmatched: 3. The CDR3 is 13 amino acids. Germline lookup yields CDR1 SGHNT and CDR2 YENEEA. CDR3 nucleotides: TGTGCCAGCAGAAAGCGGGGGTCAGATACGCAGTATTTT. Encoded protein: CASRKRGSDTQYF.

This chain connects TRBV18 to TRBJ1-5; 9 bases align to TRBD1. CDR1 is KGHSH, CDR2 LQKENI, per germline. The V and J ends lost 2 bases and 3 bases, in that order; junction bases with no gene match: 5. There are 16 residues in the CDR3. The CDR3 loop reads CASSPRGQGNNQPQHF. The DNA of the CDR3 is TGTGCCAGCTCACCAAGGGGACAGGGAAACAATCAGCCCCAGCATTTT.

Only a few counts were recorded for this clone. This rearrangement joins TRBV6-1 to TRBJ1-1; a weak D match, TRBD1 (6 bases). V was trimmed by 3 bases and J by 1 base, leaving 9 bases between them. This CDR3 has 14 residues. The V gene's germline CDR1 is MNHNS and CDR2 SASEGT. The CDR3 region is CASSDLGGNTEAFF. For the CDR3, the DNA is TGTGCCAGCAGTGATTTAGGGGGGAACACTGAAGCTTTCTTT.

V and J are TRBV27 and TRBJ2-7, with D possibly being TRBD1 (5 bases). Germline V gene lookup returns CDR1 MNHEY and CDR2 SMNVEV (reference sequence). The V gene lost 0 bases and the J gene lost 5 bases, with 11 bases spanning the gap. The CDR3 loop spans 14 amino acids. The CDR3 protein is CASSLSPDSHEQYF. Here the CDR3 DNA reads TGTGCCAGCAGTTTATCCCCCGACAGCCACGAGCAGTACTTC.

The chain uses TRBV2 and TRBJ2-2; 7 bases are a match to TRBD1. The CDR3 extends over 16 amino acids. V trimming: 6 bases; J trimming: 4 bases; junction bases outside the gene matches: 11. The germline V gene has CDR1 SNHLY and CDR2 FYNNEI. Here the CDR3 reads CASRKDRTPGTGELFF. The CDR3 DNA reads as TGTGCCAGCAGAAAGGACAGGACTCCGGGCACCGGGGAGCTGTTTTTT.

The chain links TRBV18 to TRBJ2-7; D perhaps matches TRBD2 (6 bases). The V end was cut by 1 base, the J end by 2 bases, with 9 bases between. The CDR3 is 14 residues long. The germline V gene has CDR1 KGHSH and CDR2 LQKENI. The CDR3 DNA follows: TGTGCCAGCTCACCACTCGGGAGCACCTACGAGCAGTACTTC. Amino acids: CASSPLGSTYEQYF.

This clone was recorded only once. The chain has TRBV6-5 and TRBJ2-7, with D possibly TRBD2 on 5 matching bases. V was shortened by 5 bases and J by 3 bases, with 17 bases between the two germline ends. CDR1 is MNHEY, CDR2 SVGAGI, per germline. The CDR3 has 15 amino acids. In nucleotides, the CDR3 is TGTGCCAGCAGTATTTCGGGGAGCGGCGACTACGAGCAGTACTTC. Protein: CASSISGSGDYEQYF.

The CDR3 here is CASSPGERYRNGYTF. The DNA of the CDR3 is TGTGCCAGCAGCCCGGGGGAAAGGTACCGCAATGGCTACACCTTC. J is TRBJ1-2 and V is TRBV3-1 (or the pseudogene TRBV3-2); possibly TRBD1 for D (5 bases). The CDR3 is made up of 15 amino acids. Trimming shortened V by 4 bases and J by 6 bases, and 18 bases separated the two germline ends. The germline CDR1 and CDR2 sequences are LGHDT and YNNKEL (reference sequence).

This chain joins TRBV18 and TRBJ2-7, with a weak D call TRBD2 (6 bases). Trimming removed 0 bases at V and 3 bases at J, with 12 bases between. The CDR3 is 15 residues long. The germline CDR1 and CDR2 sequences are KGHSH and LQKENI. CDR3 loop: CASSPPGTSNYEQYF. CDR3 nucleotide sequence: TGTGCCAGCTCACCACCCGGGACTTCGAACTACGAGCAGTACTTC.

CDR3 sequence: CASSFLEQPQHF. CDR3 in DNA: TGTGCCAGCAGTTTCTTAGAACAGCCCCAGCATTTT. The chain is built from TRBV12-3 or TRBV12-4 and TRBJ1-5; D is undetermined. Trimming cost V 3 bases and J 7 bases, with 7 bases left between them. The CDR3 spans 12 residues.

CDR3 loop: CASSSGRDYEQYF. The CDR3 DNA is TGTGCCAGCAGCTCCGGACGGGACTACGAGCAGTACTTC. V gene TRBV11-3 combines with J gene TRBJ2-7; tentatively, D is TRBD2 (5 bases). Per germline, CDR1 SGHNT and CDR2 YENEEA. The V end lost 4 bases, the J end lost 3 bases, and 10 bases lay between the germline ends. The CDR3 is 13 amino acids. Full variable domain (rest looked up from reference TRBV11-3 and TRBJ2-7): EAGVVQSPRYKIIEKKQPVAFWCNPISGHNTLYWYLQNLGQGPELLIRYENEEAVDDSQLPKDRFSAERLKGVDSTLKIQPAELGDSAVYLCASSSGRDYEQYFGPGTRLTVT.

In nucleotides, the CDR3 is TGTGCCTGGAGTAGGGGTGCCGGTGAAAAACTGTTTTTT. Protein product: CAWSRGAGEKLFF. The V call is TRBV30, the J call TRBJ1-4; weak D call: TRBD1 (5 bases). The CDR3 spans 13 residues. V shed 2 bases and J shed 7 bases, with 11 bases lying between them. Germline CDR1 GTSNPN, CDR2 SVGIG (reference sequence).

The chain joins TRBV2 to TRBJ1-6; maybe TRBD1 (6 bases). From germline, CDR1 is SNHLY and CDR2 FYNNEI. The CDR3 sequence is 14 residues long. Trimming pared 5 bases from V and 7 bases from J, leaving 12 bases between. CDR3 residues: CASSKNRDNSPLHF. The CDR3 region has the DNA TGTGCCAGCAGTAAAAACAGGGACAATTCACCCCTCCACTTT.

The chain links TRBV7-8 to TRBJ2-3; 16 nucleotides line up with TRBD2. The germline V gene encodes CDR1 SGHVS and CDR2 FQNEAQ. The CDR3 consists of 19 residues. With 2 bases clipped from V and 6 bases from J, the junction kept 11 bases outside the gene matches. The CDR3, as DNA: TGTGCCAGCAGCTTAAGTCTGGGGACTAGCGGGGGGGCAGGTGATACGCAGTATTTT. Amino acid sequence: CASSLSLGTSGGAGDTQYF.

This chain joins TRBV7-9 and TRBJ1-6, with D possibly being TRBD1 (5 bases). The CDR3 totals 15 residues. The germline V gene has CDR1 SEHNR and CDR2 FQNEAQ (reference sequence). Trimming took off 5 bases at V and 4 bases at J, with 12 bases between the two ends. This chain's CDR3 is CASSTSGTYNSPLHF. CDR3 nucleotides: TGTGCCAGCAGCACCTCAGGGACTTATAATTCACCCCTCCACTTT.

On this clone: Compared with germline, one end of the junction differs, possibly owing to a read error. The rearrangement uses TRBV11-1 and TRBJ2-1, with 8 bases identical to TRBD1. This CDR3 is 15 amino acids long. CDR1 and CDR2 (germline): SGHAT, FQDESV (reference sequence). CDR3 amino acids: CASSLGQGPVRDLVF. CDR3 DNA: TGTGCCAGCAGCCTCGGACAGGGCCCCGTTCGGGACTTGGTCTTC.

V gene TRBV6-5 combines with J gene TRBJ2-3; 9 bases fit TRBD1. This CDR3 has 12 residues. After removal of 8 bases from V and 8 bases from J, the junction contained 5 bases not matched to a gene. CDR1 is MNHEY and CDR2 is SVGAGI in the germline V gene. The CDR3 reads CASQQGAGTQYF. Here the CDR3 DNA reads TGTGCCAGCCAACAGGGGGCTGGTACGCAGTATTTT.

The V gene is TRBV27, the J gene TRBJ2-2; D possibly corresponds to TRBD2 (5 bases). The germline V gene encodes CDR1 MNHEY and CDR2 SMNVEV (reference sequence). V was shortened by 3 bases and J by 3 bases, with 11 bases between the two germline ends. This CDR3 spans 15 amino acids. The CDR3 spells CASSLRRQHTGELFF. For the CDR3, the DNA is TGTGCCAGCAGTTTGAGGAGGCAGCACACCGGGGAGCTGTTTTTT.

The genes are TRBV4-1 and TRBJ1-5, with no clear D. The CDR3 loop spans 15 amino acids. Trimming cost V 2 bases and J 8 bases, with 16 bases left between them. Looked up from germline, CDR1 is MGHRA and CDR2 is YSYEKL. The CDR3 is CASSQLEGPEKPQHF. CDR3 in DNA: TGCGCCAGCAGCCAACTGGAGGGCCCGGAGAAGCCCCAGCATTTT.

V gene TRBV30 combines with J gene TRBJ2-7, with D possibly matching TRBD1 (6 bases). The CDR3 spans 17 residues. Trimming removed 4 bases at V and 0 bases at J, with 22 bases between. Germline CDR1 GTSNPN, CDR2 SVGIG (reference sequence). Here the CDR3 reads CAWTDPIRQASSYEQYF. The CDR3 DNA reads as TGTGCCTGGACCGACCCCATCAGACAGGCAAGCTCCTACGAGCAGTACTTC.

The genes are TRBV21-1 and TRBJ2-5; the D call of TRBD2 is as the table states it, not checked on the DNA. TRBV21-1 is reported as a pseudogene. The CDR3 sequence is 17 residues long. For the CDR3, the DNA is TGTGCCAGCAGCAATGTCCCTATAGCGGGGGGGCAAGAGACCCAGTACTTC. It codes for CASSNVPIAGGQETQYF.

The J gene is TRBJ1-6, the V gene TRBV6-6; 7 bases agree with TRBD1. Germline values: CDR1 MNHNY, CDR2 SVGAGI (reference sequence). This CDR3 is 16 amino acids long. After removal of 6 bases from V and 4 bases from J, the junction contained 9 bases not matched to a gene. CDR3 coding DNA: TGTGCCAGCAGCGATGTCAGGGGGTCTTATAATTCACCCCTCCACTTT. Its translation is CASSDVRGSYNSPLHF.

J is TRBJ2-7 and V is TRBV6-5; 9 nucleotides align to TRBD2. The germline V gene has CDR1 MNHEY and CDR2 SVGAGI. The ends lost 5 bases at V and 5 bases at J; junction bases unmatched: 10. This CDR3 comprises 15 residues. CDR3 sequence (DNA): TGTGCCAGCAGTCCCCTGGGGACTAGCTTTCACGAGCAGTACTTC. The encoded protein is CASSPLGTSFHEQYF.